This TCR beta chain came from a study of blood T cell repertoires in COVID-19. Study context: Some COVID-19 samples were acute and others convalescent; all came from the United States, Italy and Spain. PBMCs, B-cell-depleted T cells, or T cells provided the cDNA or gDNA that made up the material.

V lost 5 bases and J 4 bases, leaving 14 bases between the germline ends. CDR1 LNHDA and CDR2 SQIVND come from the germline V gene (reference sequence). The CDR3 has 14 amino acids. The authors' processing: From reference gene primer amplification, estimates of nucleated cell counts were derived. Clones were read by immunoSEQ multiplex PCR, and TCRdb kept only the in-frame ones, dropping some. Clonal size and the V and J genes are those of that table, whereas D and trimming came from the DNA. The repertoire holds around 70,000 clones, with over 75% as singletons. The chain joins TRBV19 to TRBJ1-2; TRBD1 might be the D (5 bases). This clonotype was obtained from a man between 45 and 60 years old with active COVID-19. The sequenced material came from peripheral blood. This CDR3 is CASSSPGKAYGYTF. CDR3 in DNA: TGTGCCAGTAGTTCCCCAGGGAAAGCCTATGGCTACACCTTC.